These T cell receptor beta chains were read from a single sample in a study of blood T cell repertoires in COVID-19. TCRdb's copy holds only in-frame clones and misses some; the assay was immunoSEQ multiplex PCR. This sample yields a few hundred thousand clones, of which 85% to 90% are seen a single time; 3.7% belongs to the top ten. What was sequenced was peripheral blood. The origin of the receptors is a woman aged 40 to 49 with acute or convalescent COVID-19. Each CDR3 is given with its conserved first and last residue. The D gene is left open where the match is weak. Not all rows give a size; the values are once, few, many and, for expanded clones, a class.

v_call: TRBV5-8
clone_size: -
d_call: -
j_call: TRBJ1-6
cdr3_aa: CASLLTDKLSYNSPLHF
cdr3_nt: TGTGCCAGTCTCCTTACGGACAAGCTCTCCTATAATTCACCCCTCCACTTT

v_call: TRBV3-1/TRBV3-2
clone_size: -
d_call: -
j_call: TRBJ1-3
cdr3_aa: CASRDSGSGNTIYF
cdr3_nt: TGTGCCAGCAGGGACTCGGGCTCTGGAAACACCATATATTTT

v_call: TRBV3-1/TRBV3-2
clone_size: -
d_call: -
j_call: TRBJ1-5
cdr3_aa: CASSQEGHQPQHF
cdr3_nt: TGTGCCAGCAGCCAAGAGGGCCATCAGCCCCAGCATTTT

v_call: TRBV9
clone_size: -
d_call: -
j_call: TRBJ2-3
cdr3_aa: CASSLRGGGRGTDTQYF
cdr3_nt: TGTGCCAGCAGCCTAAGAGGTGGGGGCAGAGGCACAGATACGCAGTATTTT

v_call: TRBV2
clone_size: -
d_call: TRBD1
j_call: TRBJ1-1
cdr3_aa: CASSEGQGHLNTEAFF
cdr3_nt: TGTGCCAGCAGTGAGGGACAGGGCCATCTGAACACTGAAGCTTTCTTT

v_call: TRBV6-4
clone_size: -
d_call: TRBD1
j_call: TRBJ1-1
cdr3_aa: CASSSQGGTEAFF
cdr3_nt: TGTGCCAGCAGTTCACAGGGGGGTACTGAAGCTTTCTTT

v_call: TRBV2
clone_size: few
d_call: -
j_call: TRBJ1-6
cdr3_aa: CASSDLQGNSPLHF
cdr3_nt: TGTGCCAGCAGTGATTTACAGGGTAATTCACCCCTCCACTTT

v_call: TRBV6-5
clone_size: -
d_call: -
j_call: TRBJ1-1
cdr3_aa: CASMGGSAFSEAFF
cdr3_nt: TGTGCCAGCATGGGAGGCTCAGCATTTAGTGAAGCTTTCTTT

v_call: TRBV5-1
clone_size: -
d_call: TRBD1
j_call: TRBJ1-2
cdr3_aa: CASSWDRENGYGYTF
cdr3_nt: TGCGCCAGCAGCTGGGACAGGGAAAATGGATATGGCTACACCTTC

v_call: TRBV6-5
clone_size: -
d_call: TRBD2
j_call: TRBJ2-5
cdr3_aa: CASSQGTSGGETQYF
cdr3_nt: TGTGCCAGCAGCCAAGGGACTAGCGGGGGTGAGACCCAGTACTTC

v_call: TRBV5-5
clone_size: -
d_call: -
j_call: TRBJ2-5
cdr3_aa: CASSLALGGGEETQYF
cdr3_nt: TGTGCCAGCAGCTTGGCCCTGGGCGGGGGCGAGGAGACCCAGTACTTC

v_call: TRBV18
clone_size: -
d_call: -
j_call: TRBJ1-2
cdr3_aa: CASSPSPAGGGYGYTF
cdr3_nt: TGTGCCAGCTCACCATCACCCGCGGGGGGCGGCTATGGCTACACCTTC

v_call: TRBV2
clone_size: -
d_call: TRBD1
j_call: TRBJ1-5
cdr3_aa: CASSAGTGLNQPQHF
cdr3_nt: TGTGCCAGCAGTGCCGGGACAGGGCTCAATCAGCCCCAGCATTTT

v_call: TRBV3-1/TRBV3-2
clone_size: -
d_call: TRBD1
j_call: TRBJ2-3
cdr3_aa: CASSPDRAPNTDTQYF
cdr3_nt: TGTGCCAGCAGCCCCGACAGGGCCCCTAACACAGATACGCAGTATTTT

v_call: TRBV7-2
clone_size: -
d_call: TRBD2
j_call: TRBJ2-1
cdr3_aa: CASNLAGAFRNEQFF
cdr3_nt: TGTGCCAGCAATTTAGCGGGAGCATTCAGGAATGAGCAGTTCTTC

v_call: TRBV24-1
clone_size: -
d_call: -
j_call: TRBJ2-1
cdr3_aa: CATSDPQQGRYNEQFF
cdr3_nt: TGTGCCACCAGTGATCCCCAACAGGGGAGGTACAATGAGCAGTTCTTC

v_call: TRBV7-8
clone_size: -
d_call: TRBD1
j_call: TRBJ1-6
cdr3_aa: CASSPDWDRVSPLHF
cdr3_nt: TGTGCCAGCAGCCCAGACTGGGACAGGGTCTCACCCCTCCACTTT

v_call: TRBV29-1
clone_size: -
d_call: -
j_call: TRBJ1-2
cdr3_aa: CSAEGGGRGYGYTF
cdr3_nt: TGCAGCGCCGAGGGCGGGGGGCGAGGGTATGGCTACACCTTC

v_call: TRBV27
clone_size: once
d_call: TRBD1
j_call: TRBJ1-4
cdr3_aa: CASSLWGLRGEKLFF
cdr3_nt: TGTGCCAGCAGTTTGTGGGGTCTCAGGGGGGAAAAACTGTTTTTT

v_call: TRBV18
clone_size: -
d_call: TRBD2
j_call: TRBJ2-5
cdr3_aa: CASSRTRGEETQYF
cdr3_nt: TGTGCCAGCTCACGAACGCGGGGGGAAGAGACCCAGTACTTC

v_call: TRBV6-6
clone_size: -
d_call: -
j_call: TRBJ1-3
cdr3_aa: CASSYDLTISGNTIYF
cdr3_nt: TGTGCCAGCAGTTACGATCTCACTATCTCTGGAAACACCATATATTTT

v_call: TRBV4-1
clone_size: -
d_call: -
j_call: TRBJ1-2
cdr3_aa: CASSQGSDTYYGYTF
cdr3_nt: TGCGCCAGCAGCCAAGGGTCCGACACCTACTATGGCTACACCTTC

v_call: TRBV10-3
clone_size: -
d_call: -
j_call: TRBJ1-2
cdr3_aa: CAISESQANRIEGYTF
cdr3_nt: TGTGCCATCAGTGAGTCTCAAGCTAACCGAATAGAAGGCTACACCTTC

v_call: TRBV29-1
clone_size: -
d_call: -
j_call: TRBJ1-5
cdr3_aa: CSVRTGGNQPQHF
cdr3_nt: TGCAGCGTTCGGACCGGAGGAAATCAGCCCCAGCATTTT

v_call: TRBV5-1
clone_size: -
d_call: TRBD1
j_call: TRBJ2-5
cdr3_aa: CASSLAVTGAGETQYF
cdr3_nt: TGCGCCAGCAGCTTGGCCGTGACAGGGGCGGGGGAGACCCAGTACTTC

v_call: TRBV19
clone_size: -
d_call: TRBD1
j_call: TRBJ1-6
cdr3_aa: CASTSGTGWNSPLHF
cdr3_nt: TGTGCCAGTACCTCCGGGACAGGGTGGAATTCACCCCTCCACTTT

v_call: TRBV7-6
clone_size: -
d_call: -
j_call: TRBJ1-2
cdr3_aa: CASSTYGTYRDWGYGYTF
cdr3_nt: TGTGCCAGCAGCACTTATGGCACGTACAGGGATTGGGGCTATGGCTACACCTTC

v_call: TRBV27
clone_size: -
d_call: -
j_call: TRBJ1-2
cdr3_aa: CASSPGQTLYGYTF
cdr3_nt: TGTGCCAGCAGTCCAGGGCAGACCCTCTATGGCTACACCTTC

v_call: TRBV5-1
clone_size: -
d_call: TRBD1
j_call: TRBJ2-1
cdr3_aa: CASSLDGQGYNEQFF
cdr3_nt: TGCGCCAGCAGCTTGGATGGACAGGGATACAATGAGCAGTTCTTC

v_call: TRBV19
clone_size: -
d_call: -
j_call: TRBJ2-3
cdr3_aa: CASSIGAGADTQYF
cdr3_nt: TGTGCCAGTAGTATAGGGGCAGGGGCAGATACGCAGTATTTT

v_call: TRBV2
clone_size: -
d_call: -
j_call: TRBJ1-3
cdr3_aa: CASSYSVIAGNTIYF
cdr3_nt: TGTGCCAGCAGTTACTCCGTGATCGCTGGAAACACCATATATTTT

v_call: TRBV4-2
clone_size: -
d_call: -
j_call: TRBJ2-6
cdr3_aa: CASSQGGGAGHKDVLTF
cdr3_nt: TGTGCCAGCAGCCAAGGTGGAGGGGCTGGGCATAAGGACGTCCTGACTTTC

v_call: TRBV25-1
clone_size: -
d_call: TRBD1
j_call: TRBJ1-1
cdr3_aa: CASSDGQGGNTEAFF
cdr3_nt: TGTGCCAGCAGTGACGGACAGGGGGGGAACACTGAAGCTTTCTTT

v_call: TRBV4-1
clone_size: -
d_call: -
j_call: TRBJ1-1
cdr3_aa: CASSPPGIAEAFF
cdr3_nt: TGCGCCAGCAGCCCCCCGGGGATCGCTGAAGCTTTCTTT

v_call: TRBV5-1
clone_size: -
d_call: TRBD1
j_call: TRBJ1-4
cdr3_aa: CASSLLPGQGEKLFF
cdr3_nt: TGCGCCAGCAGCCTCCTTCCGGGACAGGGTGAAAAACTGTTTTTT

v_call: TRBV27
clone_size: -
d_call: TRBD1
j_call: TRBJ1-2
cdr3_aa: CASSPPGGQGAAGYTF
cdr3_nt: TGTGCCAGCAGTCCCCCGGGGGGACAGGGGGCGGCTGGCTACACCTTC

v_call: TRBV30
clone_size: -
d_call: -
j_call: TRBJ1-1
cdr3_aa: CAWSRQNTEAFF
cdr3_nt: TGTGCCTGGAGTCGACAGAACACTGAAGCTTTCTTT

v_call: TRBV11-1
clone_size: -
d_call: TRBD1
j_call: TRBJ2-1
cdr3_aa: CASSRGQGAYNEQFF
cdr3_nt: TGTGCCAGCAGCCGGGGACAGGGAGCCTACAATGAGCAGTTCTTC

v_call: TRBV19
clone_size: -
d_call: -
j_call: TRBJ1-4
cdr3_aa: CASSQQAITNEKLFF
cdr3_nt: TGTGCCAGTAGTCAACAGGCGATAACTAATGAAAAACTGTTTTTT

v_call: TRBV10-3
clone_size: -
d_call: -
j_call: TRBJ2-5
cdr3_aa: CAISEGGEGETQYF
cdr3_nt: TGTGCCATCAGTGAAGGAGGGGAAGGAGAGACCCAGTACTTC

v_call: TRBV20-1
clone_size: -
d_call: TRBD1
j_call: TRBJ1-2
cdr3_aa: CSASQTGLDYGYTF
cdr3_nt: TGCAGTGCTAGTCAGACAGGGTTGGACTATGGCTACACCTTC

v_call: TRBV6-5
clone_size: once
d_call: TRBD2
j_call: TRBJ2-5
cdr3_aa: CASRPRGGAWETQYF
cdr3_nt: TGTGCCAGCAGGCCTCGCGGGGGGGCCTGGGAGACCCAGTACTTC

v_call: TRBV27
clone_size: -
d_call: -
j_call: TRBJ1-1
cdr3_aa: CASSDSYYTEAFF
cdr3_nt: TGTGCCAGCAGTGACAGTTACTACACTGAAGCTTTCTTT

v_call: TRBV9
clone_size: few
d_call: -
j_call: TRBJ1-2
cdr3_aa: CASSVLGGNYGYTF
cdr3_nt: TGTGCCAGCAGCGTCCTCGGGGGGAACTATGGCTACACCTTC

v_call: TRBV7-7
clone_size: -
d_call: -
j_call: TRBJ2-3
cdr3_aa: CASSFSHRVTDTQYF
cdr3_nt: TGTGCCAGCAGCTTTTCTCACCGAGTCACAGATACGCAGTATTTT

v_call: TRBV3-1/TRBV3-2
clone_size: -
d_call: TRBD2
j_call: TRBJ2-5
cdr3_aa: CASSHPGTSGSAETQYF
cdr3_nt: TGTGCCAGCAGCCATCCCGGGACTAGCGGGTCTGCAGAGACCCAGTACTTC

v_call: TRBV27
clone_size: -
d_call: -
j_call: TRBJ1-1
cdr3_aa: CASSHRVGTEAFF
cdr3_nt: TGTGCCAGCAGCCACAGGGTCGGAACTGAAGCTTTCTTT

v_call: TRBV19
clone_size: -
d_call: -
j_call: TRBJ2-3
cdr3_aa: CASTGDWSADTQYF
cdr3_nt: TGTGCCAGTACGGGGGATTGGAGTGCAGATACGCAGTATTTT

v_call: TRBV5-1
clone_size: once
d_call: TRBD1
j_call: TRBJ2-3
cdr3_aa: CASSPGQGSTDTQYF
cdr3_nt: TGCGCCAGCAGCCCGGGACAGGGGTCCACAGATACGCAGTATTTT

v_call: TRBV18
clone_size: -
d_call: -
j_call: TRBJ1-5
cdr3_aa: CASSHDTTNGGYQPQHF
cdr3_nt: TGTGCCAGCTCACATGACACGACTAACGGGGGATATCAGCCCCAGCATTTT

v_call: TRBV19
clone_size: once
d_call: TRBD1
j_call: TRBJ2-1
cdr3_aa: CASSIEGGQGLSNEQFF
cdr3_nt: TGTGCCAGTAGTATAGAGGGGGGACAGGGACTGAGCAATGAGCAGTTCTTC

v_call: TRBV3-1/TRBV3-2
clone_size: -
d_call: -
j_call: TRBJ1-5
cdr3_aa: CASSQAAYSNQPQHF
cdr3_nt: TGTGCCAGCAGCCAAGCAGCGTATAGCAATCAGCCCCAGCATTTT

v_call: TRBV3-1/TRBV3-2
clone_size: few
d_call: TRBD1
j_call: TRBJ1-2
cdr3_aa: CASNQQGRYGYTF
cdr3_nt: TGTGCCAGCAACCAACAGGGGCGCTATGGCTACACCTTC

v_call: TRBV11-2
clone_size: -
d_call: -
j_call: TRBJ2-5
cdr3_aa: CASSLAPFPRPRGPETQYF
cdr3_nt: TGTGCCAGCAGCTTAGCTCCGTTCCCCCGGCCTCGTGGGCCAGAGACCCAGTACTTC

v_call: TRBV19
clone_size: once
d_call: -
j_call: TRBJ1-5
cdr3_aa: CATARESGPQHF
cdr3_nt: TGTGCCACAGCAAGGGAGTCAGGGCCCCAGCATTTT